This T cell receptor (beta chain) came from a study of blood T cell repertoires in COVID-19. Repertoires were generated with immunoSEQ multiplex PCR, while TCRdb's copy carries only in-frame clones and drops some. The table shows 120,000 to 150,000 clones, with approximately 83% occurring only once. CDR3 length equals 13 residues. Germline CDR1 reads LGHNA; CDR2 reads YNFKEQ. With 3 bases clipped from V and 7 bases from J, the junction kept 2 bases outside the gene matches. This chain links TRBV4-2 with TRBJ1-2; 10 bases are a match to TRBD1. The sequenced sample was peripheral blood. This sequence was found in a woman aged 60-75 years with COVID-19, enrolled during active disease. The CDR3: CASSQRTGGGYTF. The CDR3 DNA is TGTGCCAGCAGCCAGAGGACAGGGGGTGGCTACACCTTC.